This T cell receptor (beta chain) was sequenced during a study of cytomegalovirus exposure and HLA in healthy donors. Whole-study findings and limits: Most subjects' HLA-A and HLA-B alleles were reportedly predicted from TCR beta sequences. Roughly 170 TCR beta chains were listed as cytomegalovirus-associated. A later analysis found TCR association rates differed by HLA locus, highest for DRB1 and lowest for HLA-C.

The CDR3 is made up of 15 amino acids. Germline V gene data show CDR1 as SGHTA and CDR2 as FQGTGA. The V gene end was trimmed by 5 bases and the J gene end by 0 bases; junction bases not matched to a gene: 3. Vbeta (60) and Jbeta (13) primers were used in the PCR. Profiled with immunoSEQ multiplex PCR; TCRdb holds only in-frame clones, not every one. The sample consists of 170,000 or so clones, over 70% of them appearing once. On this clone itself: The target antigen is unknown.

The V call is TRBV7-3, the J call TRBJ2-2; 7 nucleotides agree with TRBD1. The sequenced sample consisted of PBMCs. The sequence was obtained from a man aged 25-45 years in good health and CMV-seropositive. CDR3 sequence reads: CASSRDRTNTGELFF. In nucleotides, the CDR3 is TGTGCCAGCAGCCGGGACAGAACGAACACCGGGGAGCTGTTTTTT.